These T cell receptor beta chains were read from a single sample in a study of T-cell memory formation after mild COVID-19. One entry per CDR3 protein, called by TCRdb with MiXCR from the 5' RACE reads. The data hold under 90,000 distinct CDR3 sequences, with about 15% observed a single time. The sequenced sample was PBMCs or a T cell subset sorted from them (not recorded which). The receptors derive from an adult woman who had mild COVID-19 (a few samples of this study predate the infection). Cell type and time point are not known. Each CDR3 is given with its conserved first and last residue. Each record gives: V gene, clone size, J gene, D gene, CDR3 DNA, CDR3 protein. The D gene is left open where the match is weak. A row's size may be missing; if present it is once, few, many or a size class.

TRBV24-1	few	TRBJ2-3	TRBD2	TGTGCCACCAGTGACCCGACTGGGACTAGCGGGAGAACAGATACGCAGTATTTT	CATSDPTGTSGRTDTQYF
TRBV12-3/TRBV12-4	NA	TRBJ2-7	TRBD2	TGTGCCAGCAGACCGGGACTAGCGGACAAAAGCTCCTACGAGCAGTACTTC	CASRPGLADKSSYEQYF
TRBV7-6	few	TRBJ2-1	NA	TGTGCCAGCAGCTCCGTTATGCTAAGCTCCTACAATGAGCAGTTCTTC	CASSSVMLSSYNEQFF
TRBV24-1	NA	TRBJ2-7	TRBD1	TGTGCCACCGCTAGTACCGGGACAGGGACATCCTACGAGCAGTACTTC	CATASTGTGTSYEQYF
TRBV4-2	few	TRBJ2-7	NA	TGTGCCAGCAGCCAAGTAGGTGAGCAGTACTTC	CASSQVGEQYF
TRBV5-1	many	TRBJ2-5	NA	TGCGCCAGCAGCTGGGGGCCCCAAGAGACCCAGTACTTC	CASSWGPQETQYF
TRBV29-1	NA	TRBJ2-1	TRBD1	TGCAGCGTTGAAGCGGCAACAGGGGGAAAATACAATGAGCAGTTCTTC	CSVEAATGGKYNEQFF
TRBV7-9	few	TRBJ2-5	TRBD2	TGTGCCAGCAGCTCATCGGGGAGGGGCCGGGGTGATGAGACCCAGTACTTC	CASSSSGRGRGDETQYF
TRBV5-1	few	TRBJ1-1	TRBD1	TGCGCCAGCAGGCATGGGACAGGGTTCACTGAAGCTTTCTTT	CASRHGTGFTEAFF
TRBV7-6	many	TRBJ2-7	NA	TGTGCCAGCAGCTTAGACGCGAGCTCCTACGAGCAGTACTTC	CASSLDASSYEQYF
TRBV20-1	NA	TRBJ2-1	NA	TGCAGTGCTAGAGATGGGGCTAGCGTTAATGAGCAGTTCTTC	CSARDGASVNEQFF
TRBV4-2	many	TRBJ2-7	NA	TGTGCCAGCAGCCAAGATTTTGGTTCAGGCCCCTACGAGCAGTACTTC	CASSQDFGSGPYEQYF
TRBV19	NA	TRBJ2-7	NA	TGTGCCAGTAGTCCCATAGGGCCTTCCTACGAGCAGTACTTC	CASSPIGPSYEQYF
TRBV4-2	few	TRBJ2-1	TRBD1	TGTGCCAGCAGCCAAGAACAGGGGGATGCCTACAATGAGCAGTTCTTC	CASSQEQGDAYNEQFF
TRBV18	few	TRBJ2-7	NA	TGTGCCAGCTCACCGGGACACGGTCTCCAGGGGCAGTACTTC	CASSPGHGLQGQYF
TRBV7-3	many	TRBJ2-1	NA	TGTGCCAGCAGTTTACTAGAGGGCAATGAGCAGTTCTTC	CASSLLEGNEQFF
TRBV12-3/TRBV12-4	NA	TRBJ2-1	TRBD2	TGTGCCAGCAGACGGGGCGGGGGTCCCGGTGAGCAGTTCTTC	CASRRGGGPGEQFF
TRBV7-9	many	TRBJ2-1	TRBD1	TGTGCCAGCAGCTCCCGGGACAGCGCGTACAATGAGCAGTTCTTC	CASSSRDSAYNEQFF
TRBV12-3/TRBV12-4	NA	TRBJ2-1	TRBD2	TGTGCCAGCGGAAGTAGCGGGTCTGCCAATGAGCAGTTCTTC	CASGSSGSANEQFF
TRBV5-1	NA	TRBJ2-3	TRBD2	TGCGCCAGCAGCTTAAGCGGGGGCATAACAGATACGCAGTATTTT	CASSLSGGITDTQYF
TRBV19	NA	TRBJ2-1	TRBD2	TGTGCCAGTAGTATAGAAGTAGCGGGAGGGGGATCCTACAATGAGCAGTTCTTC	CASSIEVAGGGSYNEQFF
TRBV6-5	NA	TRBJ2-7	NA	TGTGCCAGCAGTTACTCCCCGGACAAACCGAGTCGCTACGAGCAGTACTTC	CASSYSPDKPSRYEQYF